These T cell receptor beta chains were read from a single sample in a study of Ad26.COV2.S vaccination and SARS-CoV-2 variants. Sequenced by immunoSEQ multiplex PCR; TCRdb stores in-frame clones only, minus some. The sample lists 400,000 to 450,000 clones, approximately 90% seen once, with about 1.7% in the top ten. The sample in question was peripheral blood, obtained in a trial of Ad26.COV2.S vaccine versus placebo. Receptor source: a person aged 18-60 years who received the Ad26.COV2.S COVID-19 vaccine or a placebo. CDR3s include the opening cysteine and the closing phenylalanine or tryptophan. Each record gives: V gene, D gene, clone size, J gene, CDR3 protein, CDR3 DNA. D genes are given only for firm matches. Clone size is not always given. Where it is, it says once, few, many or a class for expanded clones.

v_call: TRBV10-2
d_call: NA
clone_size: NA
j_call: TRBJ1-1
cdr3_aa: CASSRTIGTANTEAFF
cdr3_nt: TGCGCCAGCAGCCGCACAATCGGGACTGCGAACACTGAAGCTTTCTTT

v_call: TRBV30
d_call: TRBD2
clone_size: NA
j_call: TRBJ2-1
cdr3_aa: CAWTQPGLGSYNEQFF
cdr3_nt: TGTGCCTGGACCCAACCGGGACTAGGCTCCTACAATGAGCAGTTCTTC

v_call: TRBV4-3
d_call: TRBD1
clone_size: few
j_call: TRBJ2-2
cdr3_aa: CASSRKGAHTGELFF
cdr3_nt: TGCGCCAGCAGCCGCAAGGGGGCCCACACCGGGGAGCTGTTTTTT

v_call: TRBV19
d_call: NA
clone_size: NA
j_call: TRBJ1-2
cdr3_aa: CASSLSVYGYTF
cdr3_nt: TGTGCCAGTAGTTTGAGCGTCTATGGCTACACCTTC

v_call: TRBV11-2
d_call: NA
clone_size: NA
j_call: TRBJ2-3
cdr3_aa: CASSSWTENGDTQYF
cdr3_nt: TGTGCCAGCAGCTCCTGGACAGAAAATGGAGATACGCAGTATTTT

v_call: TRBV29-1
d_call: TRBD1
clone_size: once
j_call: TRBJ1-2
cdr3_aa: CSVGPNDRGPNYGYTF
cdr3_nt: TGCAGCGTTGGTCCCAATGACAGGGGGCCTAACTATGGCTACACCTTC

v_call: TRBV29-1
d_call: TRBD1
clone_size: NA
j_call: TRBJ1-4
cdr3_aa: CSVEVTGGFSESTNEKLFF
cdr3_nt: TGCAGCGTTGAGGTCACAGGGGGCTTTTCGGAATCAACTAATGAAAAACTGTTTTTT

v_call: TRBV5-6
d_call: TRBD1
clone_size: NA
j_call: TRBJ2-1
cdr3_aa: CASSLVRTGVNEQFF
cdr3_nt: TGTGCCAGCAGCTTGGTCCGGACAGGGGTCAATGAGCAGTTCTTC

v_call: TRBV7-2
d_call: TRBD2
clone_size: once
j_call: TRBJ2-1
cdr3_aa: CASSARLAGAGNEQFF
cdr3_nt: TGTGCCAGCAGCGCCCGACTAGCGGGGGCGGGGAATGAGCAGTTCTTC

v_call: TRBV6-2/TRBV6-3
d_call: NA
clone_size: NA
j_call: TRBJ2-7
cdr3_aa: CASRPSWGSYEQYF
cdr3_nt: TGTGCCAGCAGGCCTAGTTGGGGCTCATACGAGCAGTACTTC

v_call: TRBV5-1
d_call: NA
clone_size: NA
j_call: TRBJ1-3
cdr3_aa: CASAAGPSGNTIYF
cdr3_nt: TGCGCCAGCGCCGCCGGTCCTTCTGGAAACACCATATATTTT

v_call: TRBV4-1
d_call: TRBD1
clone_size: NA
j_call: TRBJ2-7
cdr3_aa: CASSQVFTGGTYEQYF
cdr3_nt: TGCGCCAGCAGCCAAGTTTTCACAGGGGGGACCTACGAGCAGTACTTC

v_call: TRBV7-9
d_call: NA
clone_size: NA
j_call: TRBJ1-6
cdr3_aa: CASSLRGGREANNSPLHF
cdr3_nt: TGTGCCAGCAGCTTGAGGGGGGGTCGCGAAGCCAATAATTCACCCCTCCACTTT

v_call: TRBV3-1/TRBV3-2
d_call: NA
clone_size: once
j_call: TRBJ2-5
cdr3_aa: CASSQDSAAEETQYF
cdr3_nt: TGTGCCAGCAGCCAAGATTCCGCGGCCGAAGAGACCCAGTACTTC

v_call: TRBV6-2/TRBV6-3
d_call: NA
clone_size: NA
j_call: TRBJ2-7
cdr3_aa: CASSYVGDEQYF
cdr3_nt: TGTGCCAGCAGTTACGTAGGGGACGAGCAGTACTTC

v_call: TRBV27
d_call: TRBD2
clone_size: NA
j_call: TRBJ2-1
cdr3_aa: CASSYEAGRPYNEQFF
cdr3_nt: TGTGCCAGCAGCTATGAAGCGGGGCGCCCCTACAATGAGCAGTTCTTC

v_call: TRBV3-1/TRBV3-2
d_call: TRBD1
clone_size: NA
j_call: TRBJ1-2
cdr3_aa: CASSVGQGDGYTF
cdr3_nt: TGTGCCAGCAGCGTCGGACAGGGAGATGGCTACACCTTC